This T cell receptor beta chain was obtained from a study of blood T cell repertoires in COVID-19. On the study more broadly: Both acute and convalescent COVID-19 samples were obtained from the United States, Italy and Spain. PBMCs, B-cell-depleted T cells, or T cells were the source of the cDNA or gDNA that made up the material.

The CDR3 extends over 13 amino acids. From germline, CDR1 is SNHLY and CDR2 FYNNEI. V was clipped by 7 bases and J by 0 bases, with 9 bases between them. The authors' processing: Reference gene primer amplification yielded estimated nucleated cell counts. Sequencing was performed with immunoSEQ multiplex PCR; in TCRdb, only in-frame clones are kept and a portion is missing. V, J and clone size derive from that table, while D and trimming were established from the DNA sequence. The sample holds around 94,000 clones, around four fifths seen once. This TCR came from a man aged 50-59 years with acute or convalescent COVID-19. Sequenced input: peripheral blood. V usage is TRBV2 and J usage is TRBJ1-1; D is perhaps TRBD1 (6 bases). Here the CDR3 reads CASTQGMNTEAFF. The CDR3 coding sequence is TGTGCCAGCACCCAGGGGATGAACACTGAAGCTTTCTTT. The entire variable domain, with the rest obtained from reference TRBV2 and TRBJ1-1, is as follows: EPEVTQTPSHQVTQMGQEVILRCVPISNHLYFYWYRQILGQKVEFLVSFYNNEISEKSEIFDDQFSVERPDGSNFTLKIRSTKLEDSAMYFCASTQGMNTEAFFGQGTRLTVV.